These T cell receptor beta chains were read from a single sample in a study of blood T cell repertoires in COVID-19. Profiled with immunoSEQ multiplex PCR; TCRdb holds only in-frame clones, not every one. This sample has 240,000 or so clones; around 88% occur once, and the top ten carry 2% to 2.5%. Input material: PBMCs or T cells enriched from blood (not recorded which). These receptors all come from a woman aged 45-65 years who had recovered from COVID-19. CDR3s include the opening cysteine and the closing phenylalanine or tryptophan. Expanded clones get a size class; other rows say once, few or many, or leave the size out.

clone size | J gene | V gene | CDR3 protein
few | TRBJ1-5 | TRBV7-2 | CASSEQGPMVTHQPQHF
NA | TRBJ2-1 | TRBV5-4 | CASSLRAGGAYNEQFF
NA | TRBJ2-1 | TRBV7-2 | CASSLASTSPSSEQFF
NA | TRBJ1-2 | TRBV5-4 | CASSPPLGRGQDGYTF
NA | TRBJ2-7 | TRBV30 | CAWSRRRDSTNYEQYF
NA | TRBJ1-5 | TRBV4-1 | CASSQGARGRGQPQHF
many | TRBJ1-5 | TRBV14 | CASSQDGGTARPQHF
NA | TRBJ2-1 | TRBV9 | CASGTGRGSNNEQFF
NA | TRBJ2-7 | TRBV12-3/TRBV12-4 | CASSLGQGEQYF
NA | TRBJ2-3 | TRBV5-4 | CASSLESRGTDTQYF
NA | TRBJ1-2 | TRBV15 | CATSRMGQPGDGGYTF
NA | TRBJ2-7 | TRBV6-4 | CASSDSGGSYEQYF
NA | TRBJ2-3 | TRBV4-3 | CASSLRQTDTQYF
NA | TRBJ1-3 | TRBV7-9 | CASRSLSDRGANTIYF
once | TRBJ1-6 | TRBV30 | CAWSGDRVRTPLHF
NA | TRBJ1-5 | TRBV7-2 | CASSTGGAQHF
NA | TRBJ1-2 | TRBV25-1 | CASSGDSTWRGYTF
NA | TRBJ1-3 | TRBV4-1 | CASSQGSGTASGNTIYF
NA | TRBJ1-5 | TRBV18 | CASSGGTGRSPQHF
few | TRBJ1-5 | TRBV30 | CAWRDAGPSNQPQHF
NA | TRBJ1-5 | TRBV12-3/TRBV12-4 | CASSSTTDQPQHF
NA | TRBJ1-2 | TRBV14 | CASSQVRQGAGGYTF
NA | TRBJ1-1 | TRBV28 | CASRGGGAPAEAFF
NA | TRBJ1-5 | TRBV7-2 | CASRKTGIRGSNQPQHF
once | TRBJ2-1 | TRBV5-1 | CASRLVGGSYNEQFF
NA | TRBJ1-1 | TRBV7-2 | CASSYRGYYPEAFF
NA | TRBJ2-2 | TRBV18 | CASSPPHRVEPGELFF
NA | TRBJ2-1 | TRBV3-1/TRBV3-2 | CASSKTSGRMNEQFF
NA | TRBJ1-5 | TRBV27 | CASSSTVSNQPQHF
NA | TRBJ2-3 | TRBV24-1 | CATRGSTDTQYF
NA | TRBJ1-1 | TRBV5-1 | CASSPGQENTEAFF
NA | TRBJ1-3 | TRBV7-9 | CASSPRGRDGNTIYF
NA | TRBJ2-7 | TRBV6-2/TRBV6-3 | CASSYSSGTGYEQYF
NA | TRBJ1-1 | TRBV19 | CASKTGALDTEAFF
NA | TRBJ1-2 | TRBV7-6 | CASSPRRDREISGYTF
few | TRBJ1-4 | TRBV5-4 | CASSIYRGEKLFF
NA | TRBJ2-1 | TRBV5-1 | CASSLSGQASSYNEQFF
few | TRBJ2-7 | TRBV6-5 | CASSSDRPPYEQYF
few | TRBJ2-7 | TRBV6-5 | CASAEREVLYEQYF
NA | TRBJ1-4 | TRBV5-1 | CASSLGQVATNEKLFF
NA | TRBJ2-1 | TRBV5-1 | CASSSGGLAGGNEQFF
NA | TRBJ1-2 | TRBV7-2 | CASSQRTAANYGYTF
NA | TRBJ1-1 | TRBV4-3 | CASSQDGRGTEAFF
NA | TRBJ2-6 | TRBV7-2 | CASSLTTGANVLTF
NA | TRBJ1-1 | TRBV2 | CASATALRSEAFF
NA | TRBJ2-5 | TRBV6-5 | CASRLQGALSETQYF
NA | TRBJ2-7 | TRBV27 | CASSPRTGLTYEQYF
few | TRBJ1-2 | TRBV28 | CASSFGGNYGYTF
NA | TRBJ1-2 | TRBV19 | CASTKGTRGYGYTF
few | TRBJ1-3 | TRBV5-1 | CASSLGQDFSGNTIYF
NA | TRBJ2-1 | TRBV23-1 | CASSQSTNNEQFF
NA | TRBJ1-1 | TRBV13 | CASSLGGQADMNTEAFF
NA | TRBJ1-1 | TRBV5-8 | CASSLGQGYNFAEAFF
NA | TRBJ1-2 | TRBV27 | CASKPWTGVYGYTF